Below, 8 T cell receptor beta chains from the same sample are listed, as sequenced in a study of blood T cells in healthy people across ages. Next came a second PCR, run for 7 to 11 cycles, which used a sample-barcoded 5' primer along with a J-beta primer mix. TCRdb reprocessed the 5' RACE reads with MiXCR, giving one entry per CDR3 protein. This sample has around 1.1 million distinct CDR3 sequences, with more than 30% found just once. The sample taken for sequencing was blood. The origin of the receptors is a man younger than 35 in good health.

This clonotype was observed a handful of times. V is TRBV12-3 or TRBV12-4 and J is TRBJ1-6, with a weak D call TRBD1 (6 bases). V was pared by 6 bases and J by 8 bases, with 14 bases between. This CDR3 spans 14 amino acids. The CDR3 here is CASSPSRGDSPLHF. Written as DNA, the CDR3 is TGTGCCAGCAGCCCAAGCAGGGGTGATTCACCCCTCCACTTT.

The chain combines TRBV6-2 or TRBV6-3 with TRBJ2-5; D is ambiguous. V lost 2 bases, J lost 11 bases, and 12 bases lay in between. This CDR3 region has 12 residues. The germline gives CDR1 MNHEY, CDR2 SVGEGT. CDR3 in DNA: TGTGCCAGCAGTTACGGGCAGATTGAGCAGTACTTC. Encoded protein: CASSYGQIEQYF.

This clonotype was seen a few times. The CDR3 region is CASSHTLQETQYF. CDR3 sequence (DNA): TGTGCCAGCAGCCACACGCTGCAAGAGACCCAGTACTTC. The gene calls are TRBV7-9 and TRBJ2-5; the D is unclear. This CDR3 contains 13 residues. Trimming stripped 5 bases from V and 2 bases from J, with 9 bases between. CDR1 and CDR2 (germline): SEHNR, FQNEAQ (reference sequence).

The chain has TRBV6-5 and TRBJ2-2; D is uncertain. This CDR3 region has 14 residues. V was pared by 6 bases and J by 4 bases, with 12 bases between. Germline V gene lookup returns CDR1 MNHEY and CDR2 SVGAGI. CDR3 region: CASSKRRSTGELFF. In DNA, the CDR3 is TGTGCCAGCAGCAAAAGACGGAGCACCGGGGAGCTGTTTTTT.

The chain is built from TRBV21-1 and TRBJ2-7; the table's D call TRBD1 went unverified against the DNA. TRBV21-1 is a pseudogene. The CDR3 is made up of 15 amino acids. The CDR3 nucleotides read TGTGCCAGCAGCAAAGCGCTTGGACACGGATACGAGCAGTACTTC. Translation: CASSKALGHGYEQYF.

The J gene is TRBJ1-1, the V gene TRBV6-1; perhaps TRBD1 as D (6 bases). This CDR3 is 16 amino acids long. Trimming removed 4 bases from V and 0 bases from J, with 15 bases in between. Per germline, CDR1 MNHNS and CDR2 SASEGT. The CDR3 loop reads CASSVKYGQLNTEAFF. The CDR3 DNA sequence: TGTGCCAGCAGTGTAAAATACGGACAGTTGAACACTGAAGCTTTCTTT.

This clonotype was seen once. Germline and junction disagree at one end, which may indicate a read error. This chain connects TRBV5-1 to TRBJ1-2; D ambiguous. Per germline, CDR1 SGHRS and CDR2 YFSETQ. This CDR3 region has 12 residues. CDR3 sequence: CASCRPDYGYTF. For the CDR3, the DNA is TGCGCCAGCTGCCGCCCGGACTATGGCTACACCTTT.

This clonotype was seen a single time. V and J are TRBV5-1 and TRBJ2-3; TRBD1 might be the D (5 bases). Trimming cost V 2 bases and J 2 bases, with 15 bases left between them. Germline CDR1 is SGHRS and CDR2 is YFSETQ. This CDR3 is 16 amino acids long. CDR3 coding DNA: TGCGCCAGCAGCTTCAGGGTCGGCCAATCCACAGATACGCAGTATTTT. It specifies CASSFRVGQSTDTQYF.